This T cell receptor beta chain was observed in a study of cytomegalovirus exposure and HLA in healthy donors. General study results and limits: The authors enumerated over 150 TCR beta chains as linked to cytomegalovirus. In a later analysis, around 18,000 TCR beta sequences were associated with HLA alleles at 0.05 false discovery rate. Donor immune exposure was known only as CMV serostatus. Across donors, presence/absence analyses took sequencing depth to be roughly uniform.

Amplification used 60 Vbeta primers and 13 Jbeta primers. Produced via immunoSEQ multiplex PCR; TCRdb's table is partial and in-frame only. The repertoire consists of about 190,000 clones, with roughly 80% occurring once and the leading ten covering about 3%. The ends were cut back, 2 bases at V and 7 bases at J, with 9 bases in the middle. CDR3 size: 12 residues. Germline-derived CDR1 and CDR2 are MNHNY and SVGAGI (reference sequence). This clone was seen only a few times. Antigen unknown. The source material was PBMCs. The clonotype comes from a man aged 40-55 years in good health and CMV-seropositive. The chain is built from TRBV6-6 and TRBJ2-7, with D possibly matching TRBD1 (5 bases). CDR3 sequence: CASSYDSAEQYF. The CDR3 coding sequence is TGTGCCAGCAGTTACGACAGTGCGGAGCAGTACTTC.